These 32 T cell receptor beta chains were all obtained from the same sample, sequenced in a study of cytomegalovirus exposure and HLA in healthy donors. The PCR employed 60 Vbeta primers together with 13 Jbeta primers. Using immunoSEQ multiplex PCR, the repertoire was profiled, and TCRdb retains in-frame clones only, with some absent. The table has 100,000 to 150,000 clones, roughly 84% seen once. Sequencing input: PBMCs. All receptors come from a girl aged 2 to 10 in good health and CMV-seronegative.

CDR3 bases: TGCGCCAGCAGCCGGGACAGAAACACTGAAGCTTTCTTT. It yields the protein CASSRDRNTEAFF. The rearrangement joins TRBV4-3 to TRBJ1-1; 7 bases map to TRBD1. This CDR3 comprises 13 residues. Germline V gives CDR1 LGHNA, CDR2 YSLEER. The V and J ends lost 4 bases and 2 bases, in that order; junction bases with no gene match: 1.

The table lists this clone with a count of one. The chain recombines TRBV19 with TRBJ2-7, with TRBD1 matching 9 bases. Trimming removed 5 bases from V and 6 bases from J; junction bases left unmatched: 11. In germline, CDR1 is LNHDA, CDR2 SQIVND (reference sequence). The CDR3 totals 15 residues. The CDR3 DNA follows: TGTGCCAGTAGTCTACCCGGGACAGGGAATCGCGAGCAGTACTTC. This encodes CASSLPGTGNREQYF. The full variable domain, with the rest looked up from reference TRBV19 and TRBJ2-7, is DGGITQSPKYLFRKEGQNVTLSCEQNLNHDAMYWYRQDPGQGLRLIYYSQIVNDFQKGDIAEGYSVSREKKESFPLTVTSAQKNPTAFYLCASSLPGTGNREQYFGPGTRLTVT.

The chain uses TRBV5-6 and TRBJ2-5; 8 bases are a match to TRBD2. With V trimmed by 4 bases and J by 5 bases, 13 bases remained unmatched. Germline CDR1 SGHDT, CDR2 YYEEEE. The CDR3 loop spans 16 amino acids. The CDR3 reads CASSVPRGGPGETQYF. In DNA form, the CDR3 reads TGTGCCAGCAGCGTACCCCGGGGGGGGCCCGGGGAGACCCAGTACTTC.

The genes are TRBV11-3 and TRBJ1-1; D unclear. CDR1 is SGHNT and CDR2 is YENEEA in the germline V gene. This CDR3 is 13 amino acids long. The germline V and J ends were trimmed by 4 bases and 2 bases, with 8 bases remaining between them. The CDR3 coding sequence is TGTGCCAGCAGCTACCACAGAAACACTGAAGCTTTCTTT. This sequence encodes CASSYHRNTEAFF.

V usage is TRBV28 and J usage is TRBJ1-1; D remains unclear. The length of the CDR3 is 15 residues. V lost 6 bases to trimming and J lost 1 base, with 15 bases between them. Germline V gene data show CDR1 as MDHEN and CDR2 as SYDVKM. The CDR3 loop reads CASRFGPRRNTEAFF. CDR3 nucleotide sequence: TGTGCCAGCAGGTTTGGGCCCCGGCGGAACACTGAAGCTTTCTTT.

This chain joins TRBV28 and TRBJ1-2; D call uncertain. The CDR3 covers 12 residues. V was trimmed by 6 bases and J by 0 bases, leaving 5 bases between them. Per the germline V gene, CDR1 is MDHEN and CDR2 is SYDVKM. CDR3 in amino acids: CASSTANYGYTF. The CDR3 DNA is TGTGCCAGCAGCACAGCTAACTATGGCTACACCTTC.

In nucleotides, the CDR3 is TGTGCCAGCAGTGTCGGGGGACCCTTCTCCTACAATGAGCAGTTCTTC. Protein: CASSVGGPFSYNEQFF. The chain joins TRBV27 to TRBJ2-1; weak D call: TRBD2 (6 bases). Trimming removed 5 bases from V and 0 bases from J, with 14 bases in between. Germline loops: CDR1 MNHEY, CDR2 SMNVEV (reference sequence). The CDR3 is 16 amino acids.

The chain is built from TRBV7-9 and TRBJ2-5, with 8 bases that match TRBD2. CDR3 length: 14 residues. CDR1 and CDR2 (germline): SEHNR, FQNEAQ (reference sequence). The ends lost 5 bases at V and 1 base at J; junction bases unmatched: 3. CDR3 DNA: TGTGCCAGCAGCGAGGGACTAGTCCAAGAGACCCAGTACTTC. It is translated as CASSEGLVQETQYF. Variable domain in full (rest from reference TRBV7-9 and TRBJ2-5): DTGVSQNPRHKITKRGQNVTFRCDPISEHNRLYWYRQTLGQGPEFLTYFQNEAQLEKSRLLSDRFSAERPKGSFSTLEIQRTEQGDSAMYLCASSEGLVQETQYFGPGTRLLVL.

The rearrangement links TRBV9 to TRBJ2-2; no clear D gene. The V and J ends lost 3 bases and 4 bases respectively, with 4 bases between them. The length of the CDR3 is 12 residues. Germline CDR1 reads SGDLS; CDR2 reads YYNGEE. Here the CDR3 DNA reads TGTGCCAGCAGCGGACTCACCGGGGAGCTGTTTTTT. It codes for CASSGLTGELFF.

This chain uses TRBV4-1 with TRBJ2-3; 13 bases match TRBD2. The trim removed 0 bases at V and 5 bases at J, leaving 2 bases unmatched. Germline CDR1 reads MGHRA; CDR2 reads YSYEKL. CDR3 size: 16 residues. CDR3 sequence reads: CASSQELAGGLDTQYF. CDR3 nucleotide sequence: TGCGCCAGCAGCCAAGAACTAGCGGGGGGGTTAGATACGCAGTATTTT.

The V gene is TRBV6-1, the J gene TRBJ1-1; D gene uncertain. The V and J ends lost 0 bases and 2 bases respectively, with 10 bases between them. The CDR3 consists of 15 residues. The germline gives CDR1 MNHNS, CDR2 SASEGT. CDR3 sequence reads: CASSEAGLPNTEAFF. DNA of the CDR3: TGTGCCAGCAGTGAAGCTGGGCTTCCAAACACTGAAGCTTTCTTT.

On this clone: Compared with germline, one end of the junction differs, possibly owing to a read error. The chain couples TRBV30 to TRBJ1-1; D is possibly TRBD1 (5 bases). The germline gives CDR1 GTSNPN, CDR2 SVGIG (reference sequence). This CDR3 is built from 13 residues. As DNA, the CDR3 is TGTGCCCGGAGAGGCAGGGCAGACACTGAAGCTTTCTTT. Protein sequence: CARRGRADTEAFF. The complete variable domain, with remaining parts taken from reference TRBV30 and TRBJ1-1, reads SQTIHQWPATLVQPVGSPLSLECTVEGTSNPNLYWYRQAAGRGLQLLFYSVGIGQISSEVPQNLSASRPQDRQFILSSKKLLLSDSGFYLCARRGRADTEAFFGQGTRLTVV.

J is TRBJ2-1 and V is TRBV11-2, with 8 bases aligning to TRBD2. The germline V gene has CDR1 SGHAT and CDR2 FQNNGV. J lost 1 base, V lost 6 bases, and 8 bases had no gene match. The CDR3 totals 16 residues. The CDR3 region has the DNA TGTGCCAGCAGTACAATAGCGGGAAAATCCTACAATGAGCAGTTCTTC. It codes for CASSTIAGKSYNEQFF.

Details on this clone: The junction shows a germline mismatch at one end, possibly a read error. The rearrangement uses TRBV7-9 and TRBJ2-1; no reliable D call. This CDR3 spans 12 amino acids. Germline CDR1 is SEHNR and CDR2 is FQNEAQ (reference sequence). The CDR3 reads CASSLAFLEQFF. For the CDR3, the DNA is TGTGCCAGCAGTTTAGCATTCCTTGAGCAGTTCTTC.

This chain connects TRBV15 to TRBJ1-5; 9 nucleotides align to TRBD1. V was pared by 5 bases and J by 7 bases, with 12 bases of the junction left unmatched. Germline-derived CDR1 and CDR2 are LNHNV and YYDKDF (reference sequence). The CDR3 loop spans 16 amino acids. CDR3 sequence (DNA): TGTGCCACCAGCGGCCTACAGGGGGCGCAGGGCCAGCCCCAGCATTTT. This sequence encodes CATSGLQGAQGQPQHF.

This chain joins TRBV9 and TRBJ1-2; TRBD1 matches at 9 bases. The ends lost 3 bases at V and 6 bases at J; junction bases unmatched: 9. The CDR3 is 15 residues long. Germline V gives CDR1 SGDLS, CDR2 YYNGEE. This CDR3 is CASSASGTGRDGYTF. The CDR3 coding sequence is TGTGCCAGCAGCGCCTCCGGGACAGGGAGGGATGGCTACACCTTC. Full variable domain (missing parts from reference TRBV9 and TRBJ1-2): DSGVTQTPKHLITATGQRVTLRCSPRSGDLSVYWYQQSLDQGLQFLIQYYNGEERAKGNILERFSAQQFPDLHSELNLSSLELGDSALYFCASSASGTGRDGYTFGSGTRLTVV.

On this clone: Other nucleotide sequences from this sample produce the same CDR3. The rearrangement uses TRBV5-4 and TRBJ2-7; D may be TRBD1 (6 bases). Germline CDR1 is SGHNT and CDR2 is YYREEE (reference sequence). The CDR3 has 14 amino acids. The V and J ends lost 0 bases and 4 bases respectively, with 11 bases between them. CDR3 coding DNA: TGTGCCAGCAGCTTGGGGCAGGGGCGGTACGAGCAGTACTTC. The encoded protein is CASSLGQGRYEQYF. The whole variable domain, remainder taken from reference TRBV5-4 and TRBJ2-7, is ETGVTQSPTHLIKTRGQQVTLRCSSQSGHNTVSWYQQALGQGPQFIFQYYREEENGRGNFPPRFSGLQFPNYSSELNVNALELDDSALYLCASSLGQGRYEQYFGPGTRLTVT.

This clone has just a few counts. The chain couples TRBV27 to TRBJ2-3; a possible D gene is TRBD2 (6 bases). CDR3 length equals 13 residues. Germline V CDR1 and CDR2: MNHEY, SMNVEV (reference sequence). Trimming took 0 bases from V and 14 from J, leaving 15 bases between them. This chain's CDR3 is CASSLSEGADGYF. The CDR3, as DNA: TGTGCCAGCAGTTTATCGGAGGGAGCGGACGGGTATTTT.

J is TRBJ2-1 and V is TRBV14; a weak D match, TRBD2 (6 bases). CDR3 length: 14 amino acids. Germline V gene lookup returns CDR1 SGHDN and CDR2 FVKESK. Trimming stripped 2 bases from V and 10 bases from J, with 15 bases between. The CDR3, as DNA: TGTGCCAGCAGCCAATACAGGTTGGGGGGAGAGCAGTTCTTC. This translates into CASSQYRLGGEQFF.

The chain has TRBV28 and TRBJ1-1; 8 bases line up with TRBD1. Looked up from germline, CDR1 is MDHEN and CDR2 is SYDVKM. V was clipped by 6 bases and J by 12 bases; unmatched bases: 15. This CDR3 spans 14 amino acids. CDR3 DNA sequence: TGTGCCAGCAGCCGAAACCGTCAGGGGGCTATGACTTTCTTT. It yields the protein CASSRNRQGAMTFF.

The J gene is TRBJ2-3, the V gene TRBV9; TRBD2 might be the D (6 bases). The CDR3 length is 15 residues. V was shortened by 0 bases and J by 6 bases, with 14 bases between the two germline ends. CDR1 and CDR2 from the germline V gene are SGDLS and YYNGEE. The chain's CDR3 is CASSVVGGLRDTQYF. The CDR3 DNA reads as TGTGCCAGCAGCGTAGTGGGGGGACTCCGGGATACGCAGTATTTT.

This chain connects TRBV7-2 to TRBJ2-7; possibly TRBD2 for D (7 bases). The V and J ends lost 5 bases and 9 bases respectively, with 17 bases between them. Germline V gives CDR1 SGHTA, CDR2 FQGNSA. This CDR3 is 13 amino acids long. CDR3 bases: TGTGCCAGCAGCCCTGAGGGAAGGGGGGGGCAGTACTTC. It is translated as CASSPEGRGGQYF.

The gene calls are TRBV15 and TRBJ1-2; TRBD1 aligns across 7 bases. Germline-derived CDR1 and CDR2 are LNHNV and YYDKDF (reference sequence). This CDR3 contains 14 residues. Trimming removed 5 bases from V and 4 bases from J; junction bases left unmatched: 7. The CDR3 here is CATSLTGSGYGYTF. For the CDR3, the DNA is TGTGCCACCAGCCTGACAGGGTCGGGCTATGGCTACACCTTC.

V is TRBV7-2 and J is TRBJ2-3, with D possibly TRBD2 on 6 matching bases. The CDR3 runs 16 residues. Between the trimmed V and J ends, which lost 1 base and 2 bases, there was a span of 13 bases. Germline CDR1 reads SGHTA; CDR2 reads FQGNSA. The CDR3 sequence is CASSLVGGGVTDTQYF. The CDR3 DNA follows: TGTGCCAGCAGCTTAGTCGGGGGAGGTGTCACAGATACGCAGTATTTT.

This rearrangement joins TRBV6-5 to TRBJ1-5, with D unclear. Trimming stripped 6 bases from V and 9 bases from J, with 15 bases between. This CDR3 is built from 13 residues. Germline CDR1 and CDR2: MNHEY and SVGAGI. DNA for the CDR3: TGTGCCAGCAGGTCTAGAGTCATTGGGCCCCAGCATTTT. It specifies CASRSRVIGPQHF.

The chain uses TRBV25-1 and TRBJ2-2; the D is unclear. This CDR3 is 13 amino acids long. V shed 4 bases and J shed 7 bases, with 10 bases lying between them. Germline CDR1 reads MGHDK; CDR2 reads SYGVNS. Here the CDR3 reads CASSAVSHGELFF. CDR3 nucleotides: TGTGCCAGCAGTGCGGTTAGCCACGGGGAGCTGTTTTTT.

This chain uses TRBV7-2 with TRBJ2-7; D possibly corresponds to TRBD1 (5 bases). Looked up from germline, CDR1 is SGHTA and CDR2 is FQGNSA. The CDR3 contains 13 residues. The germline V and J ends were trimmed by 2 bases and 2 bases, with 7 bases remaining between them. The CDR3, as DNA: TGTGCCAGCAGCTTATCAGGGACCTACGAGCAGTACTTC. It translates to CASSLSGTYEQYF.

The V and J genes are TRBV5-6 and TRBJ2-5; TRBD2 matches at 7 bases. The J call may be in error: the DNA end matches TRBJ2-7 better. The CDR3 is made up of 15 amino acids. The germline V gene encodes CDR1 SGHDT and CDR2 YYEEEE. CDR3 residues: CASSSRGWSLHEQYF. The DNA for the CDR3 is TGTGCCAGCAGCTCGCGGGGGTGGTCGCTCCACGAGCAGTACTTC.

This chain links TRBV15 with TRBJ1-3, with 8 positions matching TRBD1. With 3 bases clipped from V and 2 bases from J, the junction kept 0 bases outside the gene matches. Germline V gene data show CDR1 as LNHNV and CDR2 as YYDKDF (reference sequence). This CDR3 contains 14 residues. CDR3 in amino acids: CATSRDRAGNTIYF. The CDR3 DNA reads TGTGCCACCAGCAGGGACAGGGCTGGAAACACCATATATTTT.

This chain connects TRBV7-9 to TRBJ2-7; 7 bases map to TRBD2. The CDR3 has 16 residues. V lost 4 bases, J lost 3 bases, and 12 bases stayed unmatched. Germline CDR1 SEHNR, CDR2 FQNEAQ (reference sequence). The CDR3 sequence: CASSSGTNFPGYEQYF. CDR3 nucleotide sequence: TGTGCCAGCAGCTCGGGGACTAATTTCCCAGGCTACGAGCAGTACTTC.

The sample holds a few counts of this clone. The chain is built from TRBV5-1 and TRBJ2-7, with 10 bases aligning to TRBD1. Germline values: CDR1 SGHRS, CDR2 YFSETQ. The CDR3 covers 16 residues. The ends lost 0 bases at V and 2 bases at J; junction bases unmatched: 5. The DNA of the CDR3 is TGCGCCAGCAGCTTGGCCGGGGACAGGGGCGCCTACGAGCAGTACTTC. Protein: CASSLAGDRGAYEQYF.

The rearrangement uses TRBV6-5 and TRBJ2-5; TRBD1 might be the D (6 bases). The V and J ends lost 6 bases and 7 bases respectively, with 15 bases between them. Germline V CDR1 and CDR2: MNHEY, SVGAGI. The CDR3 runs 13 residues. The CDR3 DNA follows: TGTGCCAGCAGCGACACAGGGTGGAGGACCCAGTACTTC. Translation: CASSDTGWRTQYF.